This note documents a single T cell receptor (beta chain) sequence. The repertoire was sequenced with immunoSEQ multiplex PCR; TCRdb's copy has only in-frame clones and lacks some. The sample includes approximately 90,000 clones, 83% seen only once; the top ten take roughly 0.84%. The CDR3 sequence is 14 residues long. Germline CDR1 is GTSNPN and CDR2 is SVGIG (reference sequence). Trimming removed 3 bases at V and 2 bases at J, with 11 bases between. This record comes from a study of radiotherapy plus CTLA-4 blockade in lung cancer. The chain joins TRBV30 to TRBJ1-5, with TRBD1 as a possible D gene (5 bases). This specimen consisted of peripheral blood, obtained from a patient treated with radiotherapy plus ipilimumab. The receptor was isolated from a human donor with non-small cell lung cancer who had stable disease on radiotherapy plus ipilimumab. The CDR3 nucleotides read TGTGCCTGGAGCCCGGGGGGAGGCAATCAGCCCCAGCATTTT. It is translated as CAWSPGGGNQPQHF. Filled out from reference TRBV30 and TRBJ1-5, the complete variable domain reads SQTIHQWPATLVQPVGSPLSLECTVEGTSNPNLYWYRQAAGRGLQLLFYSVGIGQISSEVPQNLSASRPQDRQFILSSKKLLLSDSGFYLCAWSPGGGNQPQHFGDGTRLSIL.